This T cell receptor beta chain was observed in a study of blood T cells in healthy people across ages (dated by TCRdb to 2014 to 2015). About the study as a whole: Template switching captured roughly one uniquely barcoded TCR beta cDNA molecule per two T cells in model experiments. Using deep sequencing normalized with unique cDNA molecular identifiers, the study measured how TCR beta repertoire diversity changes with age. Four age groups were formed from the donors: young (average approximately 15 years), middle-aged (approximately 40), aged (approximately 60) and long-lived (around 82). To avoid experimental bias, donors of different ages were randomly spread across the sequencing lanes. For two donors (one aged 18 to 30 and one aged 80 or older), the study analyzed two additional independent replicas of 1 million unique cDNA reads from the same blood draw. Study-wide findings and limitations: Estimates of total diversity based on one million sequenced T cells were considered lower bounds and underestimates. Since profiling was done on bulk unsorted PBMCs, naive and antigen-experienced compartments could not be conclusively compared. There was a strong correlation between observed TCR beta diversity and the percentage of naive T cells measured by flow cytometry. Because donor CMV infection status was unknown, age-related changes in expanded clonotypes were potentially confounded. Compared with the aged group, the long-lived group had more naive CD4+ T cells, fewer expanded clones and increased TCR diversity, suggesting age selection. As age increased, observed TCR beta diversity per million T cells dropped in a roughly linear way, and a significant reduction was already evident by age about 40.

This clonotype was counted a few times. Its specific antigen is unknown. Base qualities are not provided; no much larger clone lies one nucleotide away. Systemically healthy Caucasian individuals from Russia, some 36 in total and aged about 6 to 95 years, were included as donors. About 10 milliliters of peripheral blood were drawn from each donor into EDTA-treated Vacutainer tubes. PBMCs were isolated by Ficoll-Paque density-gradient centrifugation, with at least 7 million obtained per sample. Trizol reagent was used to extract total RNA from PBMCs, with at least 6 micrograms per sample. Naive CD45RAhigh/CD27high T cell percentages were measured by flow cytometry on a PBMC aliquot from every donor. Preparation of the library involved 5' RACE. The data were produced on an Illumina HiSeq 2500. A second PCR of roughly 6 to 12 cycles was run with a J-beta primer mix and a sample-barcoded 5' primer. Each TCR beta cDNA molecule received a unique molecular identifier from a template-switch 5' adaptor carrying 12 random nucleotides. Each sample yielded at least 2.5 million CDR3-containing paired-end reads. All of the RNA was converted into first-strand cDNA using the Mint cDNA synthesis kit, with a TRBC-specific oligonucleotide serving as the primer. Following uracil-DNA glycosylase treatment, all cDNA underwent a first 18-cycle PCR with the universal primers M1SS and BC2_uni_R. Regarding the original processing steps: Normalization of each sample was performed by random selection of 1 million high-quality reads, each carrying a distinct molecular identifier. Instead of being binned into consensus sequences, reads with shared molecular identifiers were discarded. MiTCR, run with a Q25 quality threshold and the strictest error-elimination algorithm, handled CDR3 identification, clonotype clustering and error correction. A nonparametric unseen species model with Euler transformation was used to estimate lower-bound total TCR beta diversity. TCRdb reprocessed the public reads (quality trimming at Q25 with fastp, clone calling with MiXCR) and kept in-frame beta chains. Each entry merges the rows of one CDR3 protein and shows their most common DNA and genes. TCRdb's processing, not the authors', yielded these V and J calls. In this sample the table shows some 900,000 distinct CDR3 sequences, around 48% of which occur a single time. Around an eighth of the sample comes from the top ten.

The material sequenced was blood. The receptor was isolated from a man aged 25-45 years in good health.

DNA sequence: TGCAGTGCTGGGAGGACCTACGAGCAGTACTTC. It translates to CSAGRTYEQYF. The chain is assembled from TRBV20-1 and TRBJ2-7, and TRBD2 may be the D gene, going by 6 matching bases. The CDR3 holds 11 amino acids from the cysteine to the phenylalanine. This entry keeps only the CDR3 DNA: 33 bases, framed from base 1. The junction shows trimming of 5 bases on V and 2 bases on J, plus 7 bases between the germline ends. Based on the germline V gene (reference sequence), the CDR1 and CDR2 sequences are DFQATT and SNEGSKA.